This section outlines one T cell receptor (beta chain) sequence together with its context. Mismatch with germline at one junction end may stem from a read error. Unsorted bulk tissue of about 20-30 mg yielded co-extracted RNA and DNA. Every one of the tumor samples had a viable tumor cell content above 75%. This entry comes from a study of tumor-infiltrating lymphocytes in primary liver carcinoma. With around 450 ng total RNA as template and a constant-region primer, TCR beta cDNA was made. For TCR beta, libraries were produced by three nested multiplex PCR rounds using slightly modified ARM-PCR. MiXCR, applied by TCRdb to the multiplex PCR reads, yields one record per CDR3 protein. The sample includes more than 20,000 distinct CDR3 sequences, about three quarters of them seen just once. This clonotype was sampled from a woman younger than 45 with primary liver carcinoma and hepatitis B virus infection. The sample consisted of liver tumor tissue from sampling region 1. Subset noted: tumor region T1, superior pole.

The CDR3 here is CASSDARDRGGYTF. In nucleotides, the CDR3 is TGTGCTAGCAGTGATGCTAGGGACAGGGGAGGCTACACGTTC. The chain combines TRBV6-1 with TRBJ1-2; 10 bases agree with TRBD1. The CDR3 has 14 amino acids. Germline V lookup: CDR1 MNHNS, CDR2 SASEGT.